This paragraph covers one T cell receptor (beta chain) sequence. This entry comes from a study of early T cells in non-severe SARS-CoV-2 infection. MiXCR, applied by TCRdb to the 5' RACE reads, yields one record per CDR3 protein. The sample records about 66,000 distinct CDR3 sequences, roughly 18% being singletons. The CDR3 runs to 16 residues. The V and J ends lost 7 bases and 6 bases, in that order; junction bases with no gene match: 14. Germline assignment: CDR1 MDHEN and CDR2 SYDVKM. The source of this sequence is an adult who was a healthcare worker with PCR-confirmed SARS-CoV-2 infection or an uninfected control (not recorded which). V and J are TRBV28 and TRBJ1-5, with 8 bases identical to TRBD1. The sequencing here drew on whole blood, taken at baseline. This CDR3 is CASTFSQGASRQPQHF. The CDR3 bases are TGTGCCAGCACTTTTAGCCAGGGGGCATCACGTCAGCCCCAGCATTTT.